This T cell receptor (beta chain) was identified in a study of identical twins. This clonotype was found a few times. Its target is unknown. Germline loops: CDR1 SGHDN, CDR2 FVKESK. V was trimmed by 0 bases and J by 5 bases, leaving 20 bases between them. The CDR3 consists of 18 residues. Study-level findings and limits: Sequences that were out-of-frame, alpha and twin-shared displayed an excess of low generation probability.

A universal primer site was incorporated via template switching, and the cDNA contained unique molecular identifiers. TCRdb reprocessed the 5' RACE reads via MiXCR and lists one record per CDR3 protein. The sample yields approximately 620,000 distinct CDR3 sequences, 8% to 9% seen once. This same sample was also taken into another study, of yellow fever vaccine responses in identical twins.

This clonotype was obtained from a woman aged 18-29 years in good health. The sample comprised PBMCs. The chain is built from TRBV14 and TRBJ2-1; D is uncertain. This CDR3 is CASSQDSRASTKHNEQFF. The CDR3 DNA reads TGTGCCAGCAGCCAAGATTCTCGGGCGTCGACCAAACACAATGAGCAGTTCTTC.